The 13 T cell receptor beta chains below were found in one sample sequenced in a study of CD4 T cells in relation to SARS-CoV-2 and coronaviruses. Measured with immunoSEQ multiplex PCR; TCRdb has only the in-frame clones, and not every one. The data hold about 38,000 clones, with approximately 81% observed a single time. Antigens of these TCRs are unknown. The source material was naive CD4+ T cells from PBMCs, cultured in vitro. Subset of the sample: naive CD4+ T cells isolated by negative enrichment. The source of these receptors is an adult with COVID-19.

This chain uses TRBV7-9 with TRBJ2-5, with 15 bases fitting TRBD2. V lost 5 bases, J lost 5 bases, and 15 bases stayed unmatched. In germline, CDR1 is SEHNR, CDR2 FQNEAQ (reference sequence). The CDR3 totals 19 residues. The CDR3 DNA is TGTGCCAGCAGCCGGCGGACTAGCGGGAGGGCCCCGATTGGGGAGACCCAGTACTTC. Translating gives CASSRRTSGRAPIGETQYF.

The CDR3 here is CASSARVGMNTEAFF. CDR3 nucleotides: TGTGCCAGCAGCGCCCGTGTGGGGATGAACACTGAAGCTTTCTTT. This chain links TRBV28 with TRBJ1-1; D gene uncertain. The germline V gene has CDR1 MDHEN and CDR2 SYDVKM. Trimming shortened V by 6 bases and J by 0 bases, and 14 bases separated the two germline ends. The CDR3 sequence is 15 residues long. The whole variable domain, filled in from reference TRBV28 and TRBJ1-1, reads DVKVTQSSRYLVKRTGEKVFLECVQDMDHENMFWYRQDPGLGLRLIYFSYDVKMKEKGDIPEGYSVSREKKERFSLILESASTNQTSMYLCASSARVGMNTEAFFGQGTRLTVV.

The chain links TRBV7-9 to TRBJ2-3; D is perhaps TRBD1 (5 bases). The CDR3 is made up of 14 amino acids. Trimming took off 6 bases at V and 4 bases at J, with 14 bases between the two ends. The germline V gene has CDR1 SEHNR and CDR2 FQNEAQ (reference sequence). CDR3 sequence: CASRPQVTADTQYF. CDR3 nucleotide sequence: TGTGCCAGCAGACCACAGGTTACGGCAGATACGCAGTATTTT.

The rearrangement links TRBV19 to TRBJ2-3; TRBD1 is a possible D gene (6 bases). V was cut by 6 bases and J by 5 bases, with 18 bases left in between. CDR3 length: 15 residues. Germline V CDR1 and CDR2: LNHDA, SQIVND (reference sequence). In DNA, the CDR3 is TGTGCCAGTAGCCCCGAGGGGGATGAGGGAGATACGCAGTATTTT. Translated, it gives CASSPEGDEGDTQYF.

The chain carries TRBV7-9 and TRBJ1-1; 7 nucleotides agree with TRBD1. This CDR3 comprises 14 residues. Germline CDR1 reads SEHNR; CDR2 reads FQNEAQ (reference sequence). J gave up 2 bases and V 5 bases, and 5 bases lay outside the gene matches. DNA for the CDR3: TGTGCCAGCAGCCAAGGACAGGATAACACTGAAGCTTTCTTT. Residues: CASSQGQDNTEAFF. Together with reference TRBV7-9 and TRBJ1-1, the CDR3 gives the full variable domain: DTGVSQNPRHKITKRGQNVTFRCDPISEHNRLYWYRQTLGQGPEFLTYFQNEAQLEKSRLLSDRFSAERPKGSFSTLEIQRTEQGDSAMYLCASSQGQDNTEAFFGQGTRLTVV.

This clone was recorded once. This sequence joins TRBV29-1 and TRBJ2-5; the D call may be TRBD1 or TRBD2 (5 bases each). Germline V gene sequence: CDR1 SQVTM, CDR2 ANQGSEA. V lost 4 bases and J lost 10, with 16 bases in between. The CDR3 sequence is 12 residues long. The CDR3 DNA follows: TGCAGCGTTGTAGGGGTTACCGGGGACCAGTACTTC. Encoded protein: CSVVGVTGDQYF.

The genes are TRBV11-2 and TRBJ2-1; no definite D call. The V end was cut by 1 base, the J end by 15 bases, with 22 bases between. The CDR3 extends over 15 amino acids. The germline V gene has CDR1 SGHAT and CDR2 FQNNGV. The CDR3 protein is CASSLGLVAPDGRFF. The CDR3 DNA is TGTGCCAGCAGCTTAGGATTGGTAGCACCTGATGGTAGGTTCTTC.

V and J are TRBV2 and TRBJ1-5, with D possibly TRBD1 on 6 matching bases. V lost 5 bases and J 4 bases, leaving 15 bases between the germline ends. The CDR3 has 15 amino acids. Germline assignment: CDR1 SNHLY and CDR2 FYNNEI. This CDR3 is CASSRQVERNQPQHF. The CDR3, as DNA: TGTGCCAGCAGTCGACAGGTTGAGAGGAATCAGCCCCAGCATTTT.

The CDR3 nucleotides read TGCGCCAGCAGCTTGGACGGTAACTATGGCTACACCTTC. This codes for CASSLDGNYGYTF. The genes are TRBV5-1 and TRBJ1-2; unclear D gene. The CDR3 contains 13 residues. Trimming shortened V by 0 bases and J by 1 base, and 4 bases separated the two germline ends. The germline gives CDR1 SGHRS, CDR2 YFSETQ.

This clone was seen once. This chain's CDR3 is CASRQGYQETQYF. The CDR3 bases are TGTGCCAGCAGACAGGGGTACCAAGAGACCCAGTACTTC. The genes are TRBV2 and TRBJ2-5; 7 nucleotides line up with TRBD1. CDR1 and CDR2 from the germline V gene are SNHLY and FYNNEI. Trimming removed 6 bases from V and 0 bases from J; junction bases left unmatched: 1. CDR3 length equals 13 residues.

V usage is TRBV11-2 and J usage is TRBJ1-4; 8 nucleotides agree with TRBD1. Germline lookup yields CDR1 SGHAT and CDR2 FQNNGV. Germline trimming cut 3 bases from V and 0 bases from J; bases unmatched to any gene: 3. This CDR3 is 16 amino acids long. This CDR3 reads CASSLGQVSTNEKLFF. The CDR3 bases are TGTGCCAGCAGCTTGGGACAGGTATCAACTAATGAAAAACTGTTTTTT.

V usage is TRBV10-3 and J usage is TRBJ2-7; 8 nucleotides agree with TRBD1. The germline V gene encodes CDR1 ENHRY and CDR2 SYGVKD. The length of the CDR3 is 17 residues. V shed 0 bases and J 3 bases; nucleotides not matched to a gene: 10. The CDR3 sequence: CAISESVLGDRGYEQYF. DNA for the CDR3: TGTGCCATCAGTGAGTCGGTTCTAGGCGACAGGGGCTACGAGCAGTACTTC.

This clone showed up just once. This chain uses TRBV28 with TRBJ2-7; D not certain. Germline-derived CDR1 and CDR2 are MDHEN and SYDVKM. The V gene lost 6 bases and the J gene lost 3 bases, with 9 bases spanning the gap. The CDR3 has 12 amino acids. CDR3 bases: TGTGCCAGCAGATCGCAGGTCTACGAGCAGTACTTC. This sequence encodes CASRSQVYEQYF. The variable domain in full, completed from reference TRBV28 and TRBJ2-7, reads DVKVTQSSRYLVKRTGEKVFLECVQDMDHENMFWYRQDPGLGLRLIYFSYDVKMKEKGDIPEGYSVSREKKERFSLILESASTNQTSMYLCASRSQVYEQYFGPGTRLTVT.